The TCR beta chain under discussion was sequenced for a study of cytomegalovirus exposure and HLA in healthy donors. Study results and limitations: Sequencing likely produced, as an artifact, a cluster of highly shared sequence variants. TCR beta V segments were, for the most part, productive about 87% or about 30% of the time in an earlier analysis.

In the case of this clone: Antigen specificity is unknown.

This CDR3 is 17 amino acids long. CDR1 and CDR2 (germline): LNHNV, YYDKDF (reference sequence). Losses at the gene ends were 1 base for V and 5 bases for J; bases not matched to a gene: 12. Primers included in the PCR were 60 Vbeta and 13 Jbeta primers. Method: immunoSEQ multiplex PCR; TCRdb's copy keeps in-frame clones and lacks some. Seen here are tens of thousands of clones, 76% observed once, and the top ten hold approximately 1.5%. What was sequenced was PBMCs. This clonotype was sampled from a male donor in good health and CMV-seronegative. The chain uses TRBV15 and TRBJ1-2, with 8 bases lining up with TRBD1. CDR3 protein: CATSRGLAAGGWYGYTF. The CDR3 coding sequence is TGTGCCACCAGCAGAGGACTCGCGGCAGGGGGCTGGTATGGCTACACCTTC.